These T cell receptor beta chains were read from a single sample in a study of identical twins. A single record per CDR3 protein comes from TCRdb applying MiXCR to the 5' RACE reads. Of approximately 600,000 distinct CDR3 sequences in the sample, more than 9% were seen once. Separately, the same data were catalogued under a study of yellow fever vaccine responses in identical twins.

The sequenced sample was PBMCs. Receptors were obtained from a woman aged 18-29 years in good health. Both conserved end residues are part of each CDR3. Each record gives: J gene, V gene, clone size, D gene, CDR3 protein, CDR3 DNA. A D gene is named only where the DNA matches it firmly. The size of a clone is reported for some rows only, either as once, few or many, or as a class for expanded clones.

TRBJ2-2,TRBV5-6,many,.,CASSLGPKEVFF,TGTGCCAGCAGCTTGGGCCCGAAAGAGGTGTTTTTT
TRBJ2-7,TRBV2,few,.,CASSERAEQYF,TGTGCCAGCAGTGAAAGGGCCGAGCAGTACTTC
TRBJ2-1,TRBV7-9,few,.,CASSPWTTEYNEQFF,TGTGCCAGCAGTCCCTGGACTACCGAGTACAATGAGCAGTTCTTC
TRBJ2-2,TRBV7-9,.,.,CAGVGGANTGELFF,TGTGCCGGCGTGGGGGGAGCGAACACCGGGGAGCTGTTTTTT
TRBJ2-2,TRBV11-2,.,.,CASSLVRTGKGENTGELFF,TGTGCCAGCAGCTTAGTTCGGACGGGGAAGGGCGAGAACACCGGGGAGCTGTTTTTT
TRBJ2-3,TRBV28,many,TRBD1,CASSLRGQGATTDTQYF,TGTGCCAGCAGTCTAAGAGGACAGGGGGCTACCACAGATACGCAGTATTTT
TRBJ1-1,TRBV7-2,few,.,CASSFQAFGSEAFF,TGTGCCAGCAGCTTTCAGGCTTTCGGATCTGAAGCTTTCTTT
TRBJ2-7,TRBV25-1,many,.,CASRKAGDHEQYF,TGTGCCAGCAGAAAGGCAGGGGACCACGAGCAGTACTTC
TRBJ2-5,TRBV5-1,few,.,CASSPQAGQPETQYF,TGCGCCAGCAGCCCCCAGGCGGGGCAACCAGAGACCCAGTACTTC
TRBJ2-1,TRBV29-1,few,TRBD2,CSVATVAGVYNEQFF,TGCAGCGTCGCAACTGTAGCGGGAGTGTACAATGAGCAGTTCTTC
TRBJ1-4,TRBV20-1,few,.,CSARVAGRGEKLFF,TGCAGTGCTAGAGTTGCGGGGAGAGGTGAAAAACTGTTTTTT
TRBJ2-7,TRBV2,few,.,CASSAFKGTTYEQYF,TGTGCCAGCAGTGCCTTTAAGGGGACCACCTACGAGCAGTACTTC
TRBJ2-7,TRBV7-2,many,.,CASSFLGHPYEQYF,TGTGCCAGCAGCTTCTTGGGACACCCTTACGAGCAGTACTTC
TRBJ2-1,TRBV7-2,few,.,CASSLVVRGPLGNEQFF,TGTGCCAGCAGCTTAGTAGTCCGGGGTCCCTTAGGCAATGAGCAGTTCTTC
TRBJ2-5,TRBV25-1,many,.,CASMVGETQYF,TGTGCCAGCATGGTAGGGGAGACCCAGTACTTC
TRBJ2-7,TRBV12-3/TRBV12-4,.,TRBD2,CACSPRGLAGGGSYEQYF,TGTGCCTGCAGTCCCCGGGGACTAGCGGGAGGGGGTTCCTACGAGCAGTACTTC